The 31 T cell receptor beta chains in this list originate from one sample, sequenced in a study of Graves' ophthalmopathy and Graves' hyperthyroidism. For repertoire sequencing, the TCR beta CDR3 regions were amplified from RNA transcripts. Second-round multiplex PCR followed a first-round RT-PCR using HTBI primers. TCRdb re-called the multiplex PCR reads through MiXCR, storing one row per CDR3 protein. The sample records fewer than 250,000 distinct CDR3 sequences, 25% to 35% being singletons. Input material: peripheral blood. The receptors stem from a man aged 50 or older with Graves' ophthalmopathy.

This clonotype showed up many times. The chain has TRBV4-3 and TRBJ2-7; TRBD1 aligns across 8 bases. Trimming cost V 0 bases and J 5 bases; bases outside gene matches: 9. Germline CDR1 reads LGHNA; CDR2 reads YSLEER. There are 16 residues in the CDR3. CDR3 sequence (DNA): TGCGCCAGCAGCCAAGATATGGGACAGGAAAAGGACGAGCAGTACTTC. Protein product: CASSQDMGQEKDEQYF.

The chain recombines TRBV7-2 with TRBJ2-5; 7 bases fit TRBD2. This CDR3 contains 14 residues. V lost 6 bases to trimming and J lost 9 bases; unmatched junction nucleotides: 13. CDR1 and CDR2 from the germline V gene are SGHTA and FQGNSA. CDR3 region: CASRHTGTKTPQYF. The CDR3 DNA sequence: TGTGCCAGCAGACATACCGGGACTAAAACGCCCCAGTACTTC.

In its sample, this clonotype was seen many times. This chain connects TRBV4-1 to TRBJ1-2; 9 nucleotides match TRBD1. CDR3 length: 14 amino acids. Germline V gives CDR1 MGHRA, CDR2 YSYEKL. V shed 5 bases and J 2 bases; nucleotides not matched to a gene: 3. As DNA, the CDR3 is TGCGCCAGCAGCGACGGGACAGGGAACTATGGCTACACCTTC. It is translated as CASSDGTGNYGYTF.

There are many counts of this clonotype. The chain uses TRBV6-1 and TRBJ1-5; D unclear. The CDR3 has 14 amino acids. Per the germline V gene, CDR1 is MNHNS and CDR2 is SASEGT. Trimming removed 3 bases at V and 2 bases at J, with 8 bases between. The DNA for the CDR3 is TGTGCCAGCAGTGAGATTGCGCGCAATCAGCCCCAGCATTTT. This gives the protein CASSEIARNQPQHF.

This clonotype has at least ten counts. The chain is built from TRBV15 and TRBJ2-1; a possible D gene is TRBD1 (5 bases). CDR3 length: 16 amino acids. Trimming removed 3 bases at V and 0 bases at J, with 12 bases between. Germline CDR1 reads LNHNV; CDR2 reads YYDKDF (reference sequence). CDR3 DNA sequence: TGTGCCACCAGCAGGGTCAGGGCGAGCTCCTACAATGAGCAGTTCTTC. Translated, it gives CATSRVRASSYNEQFF.

This clonotype was seen many times. CDR3 DNA: TGTGCCTGGGGAGCGGAGTGGGACACCGGGGAGCTGTTTTTT. This gives the protein CAWGAEWDTGELFF. The chain has TRBV30 and TRBJ2-2; weak D call: TRBD2 (5 bases). The CDR3 length is 14 residues. Trimming shortened V by 5 bases and J by 3 bases, and 13 bases separated the two germline ends. CDR1 and CDR2 (germline): GTSNPN, SVGIG (reference sequence).

Ten or more counts support this clonotype. The chain carries TRBV6-2 or TRBV6-3 and TRBJ2-7; 7 bases line up with TRBD2. CDR3 length: 14 residues. Germline V gene lookup returns CDR1 MNHEY and CDR2 SVGEGT. With V trimmed by 6 bases and J by 3 bases, 8 bases remained unmatched. The CDR3 sequence is CASSSGGIRYEQYF. Here the CDR3 DNA reads TGTGCCAGCAGCTCCGGGGGGATACGCTACGAGCAGTACTTC.

The chain is built from TRBV6-1 and TRBJ1-1, with D possibly TRBD1 on 5 matching bases. The CDR3 consists of 10 residues. Looked up from germline, CDR1 is MNHNS and CDR2 is SASEGT. V lost 10 bases, J lost 11 bases, and 14 bases lay in between. CDR3 residues: CATSRDVAFF. The CDR3 DNA reads TGTGCCACCTCCAGGGACGTGGCTTTCTTT.

This clonotype has ten or more counts. The chain links TRBV19 to TRBJ1-2, with 11 bases matching TRBD1. Looked up from germline, CDR1 is LNHDA and CDR2 is SQIVND (reference sequence). CDR3 length: 14 residues. J was trimmed by 6 bases and V by 10 bases; bases with no gene match: 10. The CDR3 nucleotides read TGTGCCACCCGGGACAGGGGGAGAGAGGATGGCTACACCTTC. Translated, it gives CATRDRGREDGYTF.

This clonotype came up once. The J gene is TRBJ1-2, the V gene TRBV27; D is uncertain. Germline CDR1 is MNHEY and CDR2 is SMNVEV (reference sequence). V was clipped by 6 bases and J by 3 bases, with 20 bases between them. The CDR3 has 16 residues. CDR3 residues: CASSRIENVIYYGYTF. The CDR3 DNA sequence: TGTGCCAGCAGCCGAATAGAGAACGTCATTTACTATGGCTACACCTTC.

This clonotype was recorded many times. This rearrangement joins TRBV6-5 to TRBJ1-5; D ambiguous. CDR3 length equals 12 residues. CDR1 MNHEY and CDR2 SVGAGI come from the germline V gene. V was clipped by 5 bases and J by 5 bases, with 7 bases between them. In DNA form, the CDR3 reads TGTGCCAGCAGTACCCTGGATCAGCCCCAGCATTTT. This sequence encodes CASSTLDQPQHF.

This clonotype was detected many times. This chain joins TRBV27 and TRBJ2-7; 7 bases map to TRBD2. From germline, CDR1 is MNHEY and CDR2 SMNVEV (reference sequence). The CDR3 spans 13 residues. V was pared by 4 bases and J by 7 bases, with 7 bases of the junction left unmatched. CDR3 residues: CASSSRLAREQYF. The CDR3 DNA sequence: TGTGCCAGCAGTTCAAGACTAGCACGTGAGCAGTACTTC.

This clonotype was seen repeatedly, ten times or more. The chain couples TRBV2 to TRBJ2-7; a weak D match, TRBD1 (6 bases). CDR3 size: 13 residues. The germline V gene encodes CDR1 SNHLY and CDR2 FYNNEI. V was pared by 7 bases and J by 0 bases, with 10 bases between. The CDR3 sequence: CASTHRASYEQYF. The CDR3 region has the DNA TGTGCCAGCACCCACAGGGCCTCCTACGAGCAGTACTTC.

This rearrangement joins TRBV24-1 to TRBJ2-2; 10 bases map to TRBD2. The germline CDR1 and CDR2 sequences are KGHDR and SFDVKD. Trimming took 3 bases from V and 7 from J; bases not matched to a gene: 4. The CDR3 is 15 residues long. CDR3 in amino acids: CATSDVGLAFGELFF. As DNA, the CDR3 is TGTGCCACCAGTGATGTGGGACTAGCGTTCGGGGAGCTGTTTTTT.

This clonotype was counted at least ten times. The rearrangement links TRBV28 to TRBJ2-7, with no clear D. The ends were cut back, 6 bases at V and 0 bases at J, with 12 bases in the middle. Per the germline V gene, CDR1 is MDHEN and CDR2 is SYDVKM. The CDR3 consists of 14 residues. The CDR3 coding sequence is TGTGCCAGCAGCCCCGACGCGAGCTCCTACGAGCAGTACTTC. This sequence encodes CASSPDASSYEQYF.

This clonotype was detected ten times or more. The V call is TRBV12-3 or TRBV12-4, the J call TRBJ2-7; 8 bases map to TRBD2. The V gene end was trimmed by 6 bases and the J gene end by 0 bases; junction bases not matched to a gene: 7. CDR3 length: 15 amino acids. The DNA of the CDR3 is TGTGCCAGCAGCCAGCTAGCGGGCACCTCCTACGAGCAGTACTTC. Translation gives CASSQLAGTSYEQYF.

This clonotype occurred many times. The chain employs TRBV12-3 or TRBV12-4 and TRBJ2-5, with 9 bases identical to TRBD1. CDR3 length: 16 residues. The V and J ends lost 5 bases and 4 bases, in that order; junction bases with no gene match: 11. The CDR3 loop is CASSHQDRGRRETQYF. For the CDR3, the DNA is TGTGCCAGCAGTCACCAAGACAGGGGGAGAAGAGAGACCCAGTACTTC.

This chain connects TRBV30 to TRBJ1-6; D call uncertain. V was clipped by 5 bases and J by 8 bases, with 19 bases between them. From germline, CDR1 is GTSNPN and CDR2 SVGIG (reference sequence). There are 15 residues in the CDR3. For the CDR3, the DNA is TGTGCCTGGCCCATCTGGGAAAAGGGCGATTCACCCCTCCACTTT. Its protein is CAWPIWEKGDSPLHF.

In this sample, this clonotype turned up many times. The CDR3 here is CASTSGGRYGYTF. CDR3 nucleotide sequence: TGTGCCAGCACCAGTGGAGGTCGGTATGGCTACACCTTC. This chain joins TRBV25-1 and TRBJ1-2; D gene uncertain. CDR1 MGHDK and CDR2 SYGVNS come from the germline V gene. This CDR3 comprises 13 residues. Trimming took 7 bases from V and 5 from J, leaving 14 bases between them.

This clonotype was recorded at least ten times. The chain has TRBV12-3 or TRBV12-4 and TRBJ2-3, with D unresolved. The CDR3 is made up of 14 amino acids. The V and J ends lost 5 bases and 7 bases respectively, with 16 bases between them. The CDR3 region is CASSPNEHTNTQYF. CDR3 DNA: TGTGCCAGCAGTCCAAACGAACACACGAATACGCAGTATTTT.

This clonotype was recorded at least ten times. The chain recombines TRBV4-1 with TRBJ2-7; D gene ambiguous. The CDR3 is 16 amino acids. Germline V gene lookup returns CDR1 MGHRA and CDR2 YSYEKL. Trimming stripped 1 base from V and 5 bases from J, with 18 bases between. The CDR3 region has the DNA TGCGCCAGCAGCCAAGCTTACCCCCAGGCGTTTAACGAGCAGTACTTC. It yields the protein CASSQAYPQAFNEQYF.

The chain combines TRBV28 with TRBJ2-5; D is perhaps TRBD1 or TRBD2 (5 bases each). V shed 5 bases and J shed 6 bases, with 19 bases lying between them. The germline V gene encodes CDR1 MDHEN and CDR2 SYDVKM. This CDR3 spans 15 amino acids. The CDR3 DNA is TGTGCCAGCAGTCCCGGGACCACGGAGAGGAAGACCCAGTACTTC. It translates to CASSPGTTERKTQYF.

J is TRBJ1-6 and V is TRBV6-2 or TRBV6-3; D possibly corresponds to TRBD1 (5 bases). This CDR3 spans 15 amino acids. Germline assignment: CDR1 MNHEY and CDR2 SVGEGT. V shed 0 bases and J shed 10 bases, with 13 bases lying between them. CDR3 in amino acids: CASSYSAGIGSPLHF. The DNA of the CDR3 is TGTGCCAGCAGTTACTCCGCAGGGATTGGATCACCCCTCCACTTT.

This clonotype was observed many times. The J gene is TRBJ1-1, the V gene TRBV27; maybe TRBD1 (6 bases). Germline-derived CDR1 and CDR2 are MNHEY and SMNVEV (reference sequence). This CDR3 is 15 amino acids long. V was cut by 5 bases and J by 0 bases, with 13 bases left in between. The DNA of the CDR3 is TGTGCCAGCAGTGCCTCAGGGGATTTGAACACTGAAGCTTTCTTT. Translated, it gives CASSASGDLNTEAFF.

This clonotype has ten or more counts. The chain has TRBV20-1 and TRBJ2-7; D assignment may be TRBD1 or TRBD2 (5 bases each). The germline V gene encodes CDR1 DFQATT and CDR2 SNEGSKA (reference sequence). This CDR3 has 15 residues. V lost 6 bases and J lost 0, with 18 bases in between. CDR3 DNA sequence: TGCAGTGCCCCCAGCTATGGGGGTCTCTCCTACGAGCAGTACTTC. It translates to CSAPSYGGLSYEQYF.

This clonotype showed up many times. The genes are TRBV6-1 and TRBJ1-1; D is unresolved. This CDR3 has 12 amino acids. Germline V gene sequence: CDR1 MNHNS, CDR2 SASEGT. V shed 7 bases and J shed 5 bases, with 11 bases lying between them. The CDR3 sequence is CASTEGGTEAFF. The CDR3, as DNA: TGTGCCAGCACTGAGGGAGGTACTGAAGCTTTCTTT.

This clonotype was observed once. The junction departs from the called germline gene at one end, perhaps through a read error. The chain employs TRBV7-2 and TRBJ1-2, with 7 positions matching TRBD1. This CDR3 is built from 11 residues. CDR1 and CDR2 (germline): SGHTA, FQGNSA. CDR3 residues: CASSSRTGQVF. The CDR3 coding sequence is TGTGCCAGCAGCTCTCGGACAGGTCAAGTTTTC.

This clonotype occurred many times. This chain uses TRBV24-1 with TRBJ2-5, with 7 bases fitting TRBD2. Germline CDR1 KGHDR, CDR2 SFDVKD. The trim removed 9 bases at V and 5 bases at J, leaving 17 bases unmatched. CDR3 size: 16 residues. DNA for the CDR3: TGTGCCACCGCAATCCTGGAGGGCGGGAGCGGGGAGACCCAGTACTTC. Translation: CATAILEGGSGETQYF.

This clonotype was seen more than once but under ten times. The chain recombines TRBV6-1 with TRBJ1-1; D is unclear. V gave up 10 bases and J gave up 5 bases, with 11 bases separating them. The CDR3 extends over 11 amino acids. Germline V gene data show CDR1 as MNHNS and CDR2 as SASEGT. CDR3 sequence reads: CATHLRTEAFF. Here the CDR3 DNA reads TGTGCCACACACCTGAGGACTGAAGCTTTCTTT.

This clonotype occurred many times. The CDR3: CASSFTGTGGYEQYF. The CDR3 DNA is TGCGCCAGCAGCTTCACCGGGACAGGGGGCTACGAGCAGTACTTC. The chain couples TRBV5-1 to TRBJ2-7, with TRBD1 matching 11 bases. The V segment lost 2 bases and the J segment 3 bases; nucleotides outside the gene matches: 4. Germline-derived CDR1 and CDR2 are SGHRS and YFSETQ. The length of the CDR3 is 15 residues.

This clonotype was found many times. The rearrangement links TRBV7-2 to TRBJ2-7; no definite D call. The V end was cut by 7 bases, the J end by 0 bases, with 13 bases between. This CDR3 is built from 14 residues. Germline V gene sequence: CDR1 SGHTA, CDR2 FQGNSA. The CDR3: CASTPDFSSYEQYF. The DNA of the CDR3 is TGTGCCAGCACCCCCGATTTCAGCTCCTACGAGCAGTACTTC. Full variable domain (remainder filled in from reference TRBV7-2 and TRBJ2-7): GAGVSQSPSNKVTEKGKDVELRCDPISGHTALYWYRQSLGQGLEFLIYFQGNSAPDKSGLPSDRFSAERTGGSVSTLTIQRTQQEDSAVYLCASTPDFSSYEQYFGPGTRLTVT.